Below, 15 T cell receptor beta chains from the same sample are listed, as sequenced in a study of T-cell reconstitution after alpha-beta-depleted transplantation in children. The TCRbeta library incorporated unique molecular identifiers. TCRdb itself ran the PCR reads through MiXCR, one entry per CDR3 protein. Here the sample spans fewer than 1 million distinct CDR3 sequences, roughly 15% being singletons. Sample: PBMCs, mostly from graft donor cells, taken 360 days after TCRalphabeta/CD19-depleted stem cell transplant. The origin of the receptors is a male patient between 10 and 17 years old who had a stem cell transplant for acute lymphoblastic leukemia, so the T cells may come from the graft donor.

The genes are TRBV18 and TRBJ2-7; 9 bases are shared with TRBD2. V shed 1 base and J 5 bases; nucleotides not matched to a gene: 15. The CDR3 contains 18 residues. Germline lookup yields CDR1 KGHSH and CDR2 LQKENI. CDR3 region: CASSPLYRAGGPANEQYF. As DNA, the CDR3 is TGTGCCAGCTCACCACTGTACCGCGCGGGAGGGCCCGCCAACGAGCAGTACTTC.

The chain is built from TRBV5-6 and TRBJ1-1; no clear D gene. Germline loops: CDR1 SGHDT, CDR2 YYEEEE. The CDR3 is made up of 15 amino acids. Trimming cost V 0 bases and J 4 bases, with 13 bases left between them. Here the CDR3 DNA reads TGTGCCAGCAGCTTGGAAGGGTCGGGAGGCACTGAAGCTTTCTTT. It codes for CASSLEGSGGTEAFF.

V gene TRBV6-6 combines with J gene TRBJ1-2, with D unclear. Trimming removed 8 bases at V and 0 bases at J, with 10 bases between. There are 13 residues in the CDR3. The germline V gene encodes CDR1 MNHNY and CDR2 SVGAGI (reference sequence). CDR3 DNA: TGTGCCAGCTGCCATGACCCTAACTATGGCTACACCTTC. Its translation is CASCHDPNYGYTF.

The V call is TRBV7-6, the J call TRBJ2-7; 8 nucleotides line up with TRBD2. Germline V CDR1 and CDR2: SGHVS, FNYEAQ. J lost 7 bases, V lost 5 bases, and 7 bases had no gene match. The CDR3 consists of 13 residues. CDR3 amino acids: CASSSTGTSEQYF. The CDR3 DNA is TGTGCCAGCAGCAGCACCGGGACTAGTGAGCAGTACTTC.

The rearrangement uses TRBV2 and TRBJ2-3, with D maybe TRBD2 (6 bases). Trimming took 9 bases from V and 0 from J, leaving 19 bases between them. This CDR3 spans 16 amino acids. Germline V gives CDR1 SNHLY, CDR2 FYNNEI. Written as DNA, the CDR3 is TGTGCCAGAGACCGAAAGCCTAGCGAAAGCACAGATACGCAGTATTTT. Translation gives CARDRKPSESTDTQYF. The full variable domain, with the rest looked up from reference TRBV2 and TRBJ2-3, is EPEVTQTPSHQVTQMGQEVILRCVPISNHLYFYWYRQILGQKVEFLVSFYNNEISEKSEIFDDQFSVERPDGSNFTLKIRSTKLEDSAMYFCARDRKPSESTDTQYFGPGTRLTVL.

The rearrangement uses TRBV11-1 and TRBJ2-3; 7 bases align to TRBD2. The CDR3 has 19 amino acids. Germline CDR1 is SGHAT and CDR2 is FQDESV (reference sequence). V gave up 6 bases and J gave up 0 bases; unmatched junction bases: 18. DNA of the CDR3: TGTGCCAGCAGACCACCGCTGGGGAGACTAGCACGAAGCACAGATACGCAGTATTTT. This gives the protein CASRPPLGRLARSTDTQYF.

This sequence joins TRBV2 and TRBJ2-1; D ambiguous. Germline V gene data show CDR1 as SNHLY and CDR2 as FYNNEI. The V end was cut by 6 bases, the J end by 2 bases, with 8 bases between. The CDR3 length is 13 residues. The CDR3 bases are TGTGCCAGCAGGAGGTGGGCCTACAATGAGCAGTTCTTC. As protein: CASRRWAYNEQFF.

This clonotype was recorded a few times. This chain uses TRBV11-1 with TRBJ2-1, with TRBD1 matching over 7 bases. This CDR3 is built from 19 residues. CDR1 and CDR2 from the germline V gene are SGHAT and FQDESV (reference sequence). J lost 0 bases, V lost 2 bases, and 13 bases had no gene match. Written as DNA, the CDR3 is TGTGCCAGCAGCTTACTTGAGAGGGGACAGAAGACCTCCTACAATGAGCAGTTCTTC. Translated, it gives CASSLLERGQKTSYNEQFF.

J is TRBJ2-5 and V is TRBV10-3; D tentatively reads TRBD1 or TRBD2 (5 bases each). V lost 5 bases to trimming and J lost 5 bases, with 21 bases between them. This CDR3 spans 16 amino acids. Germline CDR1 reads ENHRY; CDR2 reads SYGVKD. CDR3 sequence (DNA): TGTGCCATCAGTTCTACTAGACAGTCTTTCTGGGAGACCCAGTACTTC. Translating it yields CAISSTRQSFWETQYF.

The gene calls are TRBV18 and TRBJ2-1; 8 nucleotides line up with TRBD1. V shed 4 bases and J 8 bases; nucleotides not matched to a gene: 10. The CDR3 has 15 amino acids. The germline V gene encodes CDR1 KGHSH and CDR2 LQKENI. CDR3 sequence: CASSLLGQGAYEQFF. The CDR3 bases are TGTGCCAGCTCACTACTAGGACAGGGCGCCTATGAGCAGTTCTTC.

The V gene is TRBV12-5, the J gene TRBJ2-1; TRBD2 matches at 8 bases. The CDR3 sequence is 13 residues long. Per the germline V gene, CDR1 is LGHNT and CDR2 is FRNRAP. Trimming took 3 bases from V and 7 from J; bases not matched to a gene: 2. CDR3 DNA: TGTGCTAGTGGTTTCGGGGGGGGGAATGAGCAGTTCTTC. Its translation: CASGFGGGNEQFF.

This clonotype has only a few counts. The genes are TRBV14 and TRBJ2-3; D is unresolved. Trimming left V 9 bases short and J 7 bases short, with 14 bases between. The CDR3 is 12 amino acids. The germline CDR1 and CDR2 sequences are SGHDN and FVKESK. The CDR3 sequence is CASGPSRNTQYF. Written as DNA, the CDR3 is TGTGCCAGTGGACCTTCGCGGAATACGCAGTATTTT.

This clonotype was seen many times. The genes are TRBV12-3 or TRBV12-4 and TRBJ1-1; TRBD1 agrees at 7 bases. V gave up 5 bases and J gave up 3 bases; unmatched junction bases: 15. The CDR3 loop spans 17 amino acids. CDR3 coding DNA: TGTGCCAGCAGTCCCCTTCCGACAGGGCGAGGTGACACTGAAGCTTTCTTT. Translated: CASSPLPTGRGDTEAFF.

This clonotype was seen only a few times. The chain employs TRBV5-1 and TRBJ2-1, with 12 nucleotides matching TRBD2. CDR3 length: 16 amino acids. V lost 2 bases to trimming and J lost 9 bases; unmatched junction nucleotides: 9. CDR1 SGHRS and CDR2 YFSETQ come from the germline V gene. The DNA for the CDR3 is TGCGCCAGCAGCTTCCCCCCGCTAGCGGGAGGGGGTGAGCAGTTCTTC. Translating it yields CASSFPPLAGGGEQFF.

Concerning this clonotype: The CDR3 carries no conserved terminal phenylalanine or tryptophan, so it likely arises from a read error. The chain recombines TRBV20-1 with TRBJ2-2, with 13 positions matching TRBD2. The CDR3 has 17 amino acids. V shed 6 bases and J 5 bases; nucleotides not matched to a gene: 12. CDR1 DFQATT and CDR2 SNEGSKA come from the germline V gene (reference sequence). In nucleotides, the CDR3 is TGCAGTGCCCTAGGACTAGCGGGAGAAGGCTGGACCGGGGAGCTGTTTTTA. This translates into CSALGLAGEGWTGELFL.